The rows below give T cell receptor beta chains drawn from one sample of a study of blood T cell repertoires in COVID-19. Assay used: immunoSEQ multiplex PCR; TCRdb lists only in-frame clones, some missing. The sample has tens of thousands of clones, approximately 80% seen once; the top ten hold approximately 3.8%. The source material was PBMCs or T cells enriched from blood (not recorded which). Receptors originate from a woman between 40 and 55 years old with acute COVID-19. The CDR3 runs from the conserved cysteine through the conserved F or W. D genes are given only for firm matches. The size field is filled for only some rows; it gives once, few, many or a size class.

j_gene: TRBJ1-5
v_gene: TRBV28
abundance: NA
d_gene: NA
CDR3nt: TGTGCCAGCAGTTTGGCGGTAAGAGGTCAGCCCCAGCATTTT
CDR3aa: CASSLAVRGQPQHF

j_gene: TRBJ2-1
v_gene: TRBV24-1
abundance: NA
d_gene: TRBD2
CDR3nt: TGTGCCACCAGTACTGGACTAGCGGGAGAGAGGTCCTACAATGAGCAGTTCTTC
CDR3aa: CATSTGLAGERSYNEQFF

j_gene: TRBJ1-6
v_gene: TRBV28
abundance: NA
d_gene: NA
CDR3nt: TGTGCCAGCAGTTTACAGGTGGCCTCACCCCTCCACTTT
CDR3aa: CASSLQVASPLHF

j_gene: TRBJ2-2
v_gene: TRBV9
abundance: few
d_gene: NA
CDR3nt: TGTGCCAGCAGCCCCAGCGGGCAAAACACCGGGGAGCTGTTTTTT
CDR3aa: CASSPSGQNTGELFF

j_gene: TRBJ1-3
v_gene: TRBV7-6
abundance: NA
d_gene: NA
CDR3nt: TGTGCCAGCAGCTTATACCAGGGCTCCCCTGGAAACACCATATATTTT
CDR3aa: CASSLYQGSPGNTIYF

j_gene: TRBJ1-1
v_gene: TRBV6-2/TRBV6-3
abundance: NA
d_gene: TRBD1
CDR3nt: TGTGCCAGCAGTTACGGGGGGCAGGGGGCTGTCACTGAAGCTTTCTTT
CDR3aa: CASSYGGQGAVTEAFF

j_gene: TRBJ1-6
v_gene: TRBV28
abundance: NA
d_gene: TRBD1
CDR3nt: TGTGCCAGCAGTTCCGGACAGGCCAAACCCCTCCACTTT
CDR3aa: CASSSGQAKPLHF

j_gene: TRBJ2-2
v_gene: TRBV4-1
abundance: NA
d_gene: NA
CDR3nt: TGCGCCAGCAGCCAGGCTAGTTGGGCCGGGGAGCTGTTTTTT
CDR3aa: CASSQASWAGELFF

j_gene: TRBJ2-7
v_gene: TRBV6-6
abundance: NA
d_gene: NA
CDR3nt: TGTGCCAGCAGTTACTCCCGGGCAGGGTCCAACGAGCAGTACTTC
CDR3aa: CASSYSRAGSNEQYF

j_gene: TRBJ1-3
v_gene: TRBV19
abundance: NA
d_gene: NA
CDR3nt: TGTGCCAGTAGTATAGAAGGACTACCGGGAAACACCATATATTTT
CDR3aa: CASSIEGLPGNTIYF

j_gene: TRBJ1-5
v_gene: TRBV19
abundance: NA
d_gene: TRBD1
CDR3nt: TGTGCCAGTAGTTTCCCCGGGACAGGGGGCCGTCAGCCCCAGCATTTT
CDR3aa: CASSFPGTGGRQPQHF

j_gene: TRBJ1-1
v_gene: TRBV10-3
abundance: NA
d_gene: TRBD1
CDR3nt: TGTGCCATCAGTGCTGTTAGACAGGGTGGTCAGACTGAAGCTTTCTTT
CDR3aa: CAISAVRQGGQTEAFF

j_gene: TRBJ1-1
v_gene: TRBV11-2
abundance: NA
d_gene: TRBD1
CDR3nt: TGTGCCAGCAGCCAACAGGGGCCCCGGCTTTGGGAAGCTTTCTTT
CDR3aa: CASSQQGPRLWEAFF

j_gene: TRBJ2-1
v_gene: TRBV7-2
abundance: few
d_gene: NA
CDR3nt: TGTGCCAGCAGCACCCTGGCGGGTGCTAGGTACAATGAGCAGTTCTTC
CDR3aa: CASSTLAGARYNEQFF

j_gene: TRBJ2-2
v_gene: TRBV14
abundance: NA
d_gene: NA
CDR3nt: TGTGCCAGCAGCCAAGACGCAGGGTACACCGGGGAGCTGTTTTTT
CDR3aa: CASSQDAGYTGELFF

j_gene: TRBJ1-5
v_gene: TRBV27
abundance: NA
d_gene: NA
CDR3nt: TGTGCCACCAGATCCGGGGTCCCATTTCAGCCCCAGCATTTT
CDR3aa: CATRSGVPFQPQHF

j_gene: TRBJ2-3
v_gene: TRBV5-3
abundance: NA
d_gene: NA
CDR3nt: TGTGCCAAACCCCGGGGCACAGATACGCAGTATTTT
CDR3aa: CAKPRGTDTQYF

j_gene: TRBJ2-5
v_gene: TRBV5-1
abundance: NA
d_gene: TRBD1
CDR3nt: TGCGCCAGCAGCCGGGACAGTGGCCCCCAAGAGACCCAGTACTTC
CDR3aa: CASSRDSGPQETQYF

j_gene: TRBJ1-1
v_gene: TRBV9
abundance: NA
d_gene: NA
CDR3nt: TGTGCCAGCAGCGTAGAGGTTTGGCAGGAGAACACTGAAGCTTTCTTT
CDR3aa: CASSVEVWQENTEAFF

j_gene: TRBJ2-2
v_gene: TRBV3-1/TRBV3-2
abundance: NA
d_gene: NA
CDR3nt: TGTGCCAGCAGCCAAGGAGGACTACCAAACACCGGGGAGCTGTTTTTT
CDR3aa: CASSQGGLPNTGELFF

j_gene: TRBJ1-3
v_gene: TRBV28
abundance: NA
d_gene: NA
CDR3nt: TGTGCCAGCAGTTTACGCCGGGGCTCTGGAAACACCATATATTTT
CDR3aa: CASSLRRGSGNTIYF

j_gene: TRBJ2-1
v_gene: TRBV19
abundance: NA
d_gene: TRBD1
CDR3nt: TGTGCCAGTAGTATGACCGGGACAGGCTACAATGAGCAGTTCTTC
CDR3aa: CASSMTGTGYNEQFF

j_gene: TRBJ2-3
v_gene: TRBV3-1/TRBV3-2
abundance: NA
d_gene: TRBD2
CDR3nt: TGTGCCAGCAGCCAAGATAGGGCGGGGGGCACCGCAGATACGCAGTATTTT
CDR3aa: CASSQDRAGGTADTQYF

j_gene: TRBJ2-1
v_gene: TRBV5-1
abundance: NA
d_gene: TRBD2
CDR3nt: TGCGCCAGCAGCTTGGATGCGGGAGAAAATGAGCAGTTCTTC
CDR3aa: CASSLDAGENEQFF

j_gene: TRBJ2-1
v_gene: TRBV5-1
abundance: few
d_gene: TRBD1
CDR3nt: TGCGCCAGCAGCTTGACACAGGGGTTTGGCGAGCAGTTCTTC
CDR3aa: CASSLTQGFGEQFF

j_gene: TRBJ2-3
v_gene: TRBV9
abundance: NA
d_gene: TRBD2
CDR3nt: TGTGCCAGCAGCGTAGATCCCGGAAGCGGGGGGCTCCCATACCAGTATTTT
CDR3aa: CASSVDPGSGGLPYQYF

j_gene: TRBJ1-3
v_gene: TRBV29-1
abundance: NA
d_gene: NA
CDR3nt: TGCAGCGTTTCCTCAGGGGTGACTAACTCTGGAAACACCATATATTTT
CDR3aa: CSVSSGVTNSGNTIYF

j_gene: TRBJ2-3
v_gene: TRBV7-6
abundance: NA
d_gene: NA
CDR3nt: TGTGCCAGCAGCTTAGCGGGAGCAGATACGCAGTATTTT
CDR3aa: CASSLAGADTQYF

j_gene: TRBJ2-3
v_gene: TRBV6-5
abundance: NA
d_gene: NA
CDR3nt: TGTGCCAGCAGTTACGTTGGACTCCCTAACACAGATACGCAGTATTTT
CDR3aa: CASSYVGLPNTDTQYF

j_gene: TRBJ2-1
v_gene: TRBV28
abundance: NA
d_gene: NA
CDR3nt: TGTGCCAGCACCCCCCGCGTCAGGGTTCCGTACAATGAGCAGTTCTTC
CDR3aa: CASTPRVRVPYNEQFF

j_gene: TRBJ1-1
v_gene: TRBV6-5
abundance: once
d_gene: TRBD1
CDR3nt: TGTGCCAGCACCCCACTGGAGGGGGCAATTACTGAAGCTTTCTTT
CDR3aa: CASTPLEGAITEAFF

j_gene: TRBJ1-1
v_gene: TRBV3-1/TRBV3-2
abundance: NA
d_gene: NA
CDR3nt: TGTGCCAGCAGCCAAGAGAGGTTAGACACTGAAGCTTTCTTT
CDR3aa: CASSQERLDTEAFF

j_gene: TRBJ1-1
v_gene: TRBV7-9
abundance: few
d_gene: NA
CDR3nt: TGTGCCAGCAGCCCGAACACAGGGTCGGGCACTGAAGCTTTCTTT
CDR3aa: CASSPNTGSGTEAFF

j_gene: TRBJ2-5
v_gene: TRBV5-4
abundance: NA
d_gene: NA
CDR3nt: TGTGCCAGCAGCACCCCTAGCACGGGGGGCCGTACGGGAGAGACCCAGTACTTC
CDR3aa: CASSTPSTGGRTGETQYF

j_gene: TRBJ1-5
v_gene: TRBV27
abundance: NA
d_gene: NA
CDR3nt: TGTGCCAGCAGTTCGGCGCGGGAGCCCCAGCATTTT
CDR3aa: CASSSAREPQHF

j_gene: TRBJ2-1
v_gene: TRBV11-1
abundance: NA
d_gene: NA
CDR3nt: TGTGCCAGCAGCTTTGAGGGCAATGAGCAGTTCTTC
CDR3aa: CASSFEGNEQFF

j_gene: TRBJ2-7
v_gene: TRBV18
abundance: few
d_gene: NA
CDR3nt: TGTGCCAGCTCACCAGCAGAATACGAGCAGTACTTC
CDR3aa: CASSPAEYEQYF

j_gene: TRBJ2-5
v_gene: TRBV18
abundance: NA
d_gene: TRBD1
CDR3nt: TGTGCCAGCTCTAACAGGGGGCCCTTCGGGGAGACCCAGTACTTC
CDR3aa: CASSNRGPFGETQYF

j_gene: TRBJ1-5
v_gene: TRBV6-6
abundance: NA
d_gene: NA
CDR3nt: TGTGCCAGCAGGGACCCAGCAGCGGAGGGCAATCAGCCCCAGCATTTT
CDR3aa: CASRDPAAEGNQPQHF

j_gene: TRBJ1-1
v_gene: TRBV5-6
abundance: NA
d_gene: NA
CDR3nt: TGTGCCAGCAGCCCCGGTGTATGGGCGAACACTGAAGCTTTCTTT
CDR3aa: CASSPGVWANTEAFF

j_gene: TRBJ1-4
v_gene: TRBV28
abundance: NA
d_gene: NA
CDR3nt: TGTGCCAGCAGTTTTTACCAGGGTGCTGAAAAACTGTTTTTT
CDR3aa: CASSFYQGAEKLFF

j_gene: TRBJ1-6
v_gene: TRBV28
abundance: once
d_gene: TRBD1
CDR3nt: TGTGCCAGCAGTCACTCCAGGGGGTTCGGCTCCTATAATTCACCCCTCCACTTT
CDR3aa: CASSHSRGFGSYNSPLHF

j_gene: TRBJ2-1
v_gene: TRBV2
abundance: NA
d_gene: TRBD2
CDR3nt: TGTGCCAGCAGCGGGGGGTCCTACAATGAGCAGTTCTTC
CDR3aa: CASSGGSYNEQFF